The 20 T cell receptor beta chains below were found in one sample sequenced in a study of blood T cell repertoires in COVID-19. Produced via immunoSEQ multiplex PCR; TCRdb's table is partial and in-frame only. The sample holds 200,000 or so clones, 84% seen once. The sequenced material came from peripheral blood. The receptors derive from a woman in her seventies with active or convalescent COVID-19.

The CDR3 sequence: CAAAAVSADTQYF. Here the CDR3 DNA reads TGTGCCGCCGCCGCGGTGTCAGCAGATACGCAGTATTTT. The rearrangement uses TRBV10-3 and TRBJ2-3; no definite D call. V lost 11 bases and J 4 bases, leaving 16 bases between the germline ends. This CDR3 contains 13 residues. Germline V gene lookup returns CDR1 ENHRY and CDR2 SYGVKD.

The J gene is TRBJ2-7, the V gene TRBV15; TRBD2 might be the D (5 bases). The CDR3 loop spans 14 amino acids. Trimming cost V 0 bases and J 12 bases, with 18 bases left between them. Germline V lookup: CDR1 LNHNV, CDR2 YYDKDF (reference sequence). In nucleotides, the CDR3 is TGTGCCACCAGCAGAGACCGCGCGGGCCCAGCCCGGTACTTC. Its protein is CATSRDRAGPARYF. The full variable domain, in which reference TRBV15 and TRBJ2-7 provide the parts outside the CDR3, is DAMVIQNPRYQVTQFGKPVTLSCSQTLNHNVMYWYQQKSSQAPKLLFHYYDKDFNNEADTPDNFQSRRPNTSFCFLDIRSPGLGDTAMYLCATSRDRAGPARYFGPGTRLTVT.

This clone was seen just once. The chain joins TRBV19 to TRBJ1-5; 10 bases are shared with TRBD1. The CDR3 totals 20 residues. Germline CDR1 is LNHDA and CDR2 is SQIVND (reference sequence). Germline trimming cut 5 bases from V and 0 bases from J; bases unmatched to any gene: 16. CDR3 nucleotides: TGTGCCAGTAGTCCCACCTTGTGGGACAGGGGCGTCGGTAGCAATCAGCCCCAGCATTTT. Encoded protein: CASSPTLWDRGVGSNQPQHF.

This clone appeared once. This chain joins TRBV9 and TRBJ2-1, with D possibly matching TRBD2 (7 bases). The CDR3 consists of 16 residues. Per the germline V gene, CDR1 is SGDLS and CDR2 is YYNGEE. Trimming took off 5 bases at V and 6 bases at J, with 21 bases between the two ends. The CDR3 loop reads CASSRRKGGTFNEQFF. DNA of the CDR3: TGTGCCAGCAGTCGTAGGAAGGGAGGGACATTCAATGAGCAGTTCTTC.

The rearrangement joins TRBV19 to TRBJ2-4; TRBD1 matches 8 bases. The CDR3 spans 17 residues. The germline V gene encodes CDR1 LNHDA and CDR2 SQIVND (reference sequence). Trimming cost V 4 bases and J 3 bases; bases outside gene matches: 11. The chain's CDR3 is CASSNDRGVGSKNIQYF. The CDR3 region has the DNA TGTGCCAGTAGTAACGACAGGGGAGTGGGAAGCAAAAACATTCAGTACTTC.

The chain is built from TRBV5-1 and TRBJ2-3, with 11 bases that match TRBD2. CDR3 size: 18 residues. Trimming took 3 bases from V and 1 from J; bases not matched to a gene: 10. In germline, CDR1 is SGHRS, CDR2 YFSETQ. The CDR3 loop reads CASSWGTSGARGTDTQYF. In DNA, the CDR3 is TGCGCCAGCAGCTGGGGGACTAGCGGAGCCCGTGGCACAGATACGCAGTATTTT.

The CDR3 spells CASSRSGTGNSNQPQHF. The CDR3 DNA is TGTGCCAGCTCACGCTCGGGGACAGGGAACAGCAATCAGCCCCAGCATTTT. The chain has TRBV18 and TRBJ1-5; 9 bases match TRBD1. CDR1 is KGHSH and CDR2 is LQKENI in the germline V gene. V shed 4 bases, J shed 1 base, and the junction held 8 bases outside the gene matches. The CDR3 spans 17 residues.

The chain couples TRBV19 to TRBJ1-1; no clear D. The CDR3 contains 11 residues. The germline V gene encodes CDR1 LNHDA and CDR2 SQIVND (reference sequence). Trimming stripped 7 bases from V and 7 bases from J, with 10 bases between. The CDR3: CASTVRGEAFF. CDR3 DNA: TGTGCCAGTACAGTAAGAGGTGAAGCTTTCTTT.

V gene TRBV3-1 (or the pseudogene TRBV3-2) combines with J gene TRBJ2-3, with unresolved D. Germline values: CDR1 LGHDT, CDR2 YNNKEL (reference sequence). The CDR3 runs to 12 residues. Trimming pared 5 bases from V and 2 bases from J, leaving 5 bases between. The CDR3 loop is CASSFLTDTQYF. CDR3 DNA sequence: TGTGCCAGCAGCTTCCTCACAGATACGCAGTATTTT.

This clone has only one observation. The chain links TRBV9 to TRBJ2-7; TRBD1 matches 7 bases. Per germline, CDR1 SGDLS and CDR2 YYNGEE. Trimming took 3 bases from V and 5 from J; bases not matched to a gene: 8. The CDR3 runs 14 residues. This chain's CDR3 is CASSAGTDPDEQYF. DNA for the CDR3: TGTGCCAGCAGCGCCGGGACAGACCCCGACGAGCAGTACTTC.

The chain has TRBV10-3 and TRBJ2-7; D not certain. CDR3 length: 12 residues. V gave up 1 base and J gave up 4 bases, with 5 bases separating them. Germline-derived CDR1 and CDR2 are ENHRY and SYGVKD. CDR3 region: CAISEYAYEQYF. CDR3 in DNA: TGTGCCATCAGTGAGTATGCGTACGAGCAGTACTTC.

The CDR3 sequence is CASSQGFRGTSSYEQYF. Here the CDR3 DNA reads TGTGCCAGCAGCCAAGGGTTTCGCGGGACTAGCTCCTACGAGCAGTACTTC. This rearrangement joins TRBV3-1 (or the pseudogene TRBV3-2) to TRBJ2-7; 8 bases match TRBD2. The CDR3 totals 17 residues. Germline V gene data show CDR1 as LGHDT and CDR2 as YNNKEL (reference sequence). V lost 1 base, J lost 0 bases, and 8 bases stayed unmatched.

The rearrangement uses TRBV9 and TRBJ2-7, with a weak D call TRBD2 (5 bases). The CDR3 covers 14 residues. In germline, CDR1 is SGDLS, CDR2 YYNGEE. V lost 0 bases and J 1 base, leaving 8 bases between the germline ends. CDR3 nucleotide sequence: TGTGCCAGCAGCGTAGGAAGCGGATCCTACGAGCAGTACTTC. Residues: CASSVGSGSYEQYF.

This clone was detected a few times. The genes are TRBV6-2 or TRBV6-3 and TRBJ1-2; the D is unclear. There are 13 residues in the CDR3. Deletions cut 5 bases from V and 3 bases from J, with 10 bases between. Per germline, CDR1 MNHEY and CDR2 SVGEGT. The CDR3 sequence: CASSIAAYYGYTF. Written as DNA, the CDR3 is TGTGCCAGCAGTATAGCCGCATACTATGGCTACACCTTC.

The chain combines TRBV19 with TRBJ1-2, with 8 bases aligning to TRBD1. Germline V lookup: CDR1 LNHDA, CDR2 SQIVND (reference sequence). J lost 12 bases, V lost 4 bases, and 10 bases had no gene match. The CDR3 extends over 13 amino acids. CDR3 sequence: CASSNPPGGENTF. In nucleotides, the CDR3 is TGTGCCAGTAGTAACCCCCCAGGGGGCGAGAACACCTTC.

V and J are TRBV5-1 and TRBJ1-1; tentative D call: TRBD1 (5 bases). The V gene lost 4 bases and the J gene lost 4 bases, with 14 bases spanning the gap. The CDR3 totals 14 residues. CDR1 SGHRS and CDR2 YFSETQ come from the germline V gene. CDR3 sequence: CASSISGGSTEAFF. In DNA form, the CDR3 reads TGCGCCAGCAGCATTTCCGGGGGAAGCACTGAAGCTTTCTTT.

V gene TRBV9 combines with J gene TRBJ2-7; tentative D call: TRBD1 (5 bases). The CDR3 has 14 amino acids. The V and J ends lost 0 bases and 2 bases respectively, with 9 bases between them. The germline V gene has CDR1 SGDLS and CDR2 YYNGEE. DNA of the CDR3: TGTGCCAGCAGCGTAGACAGGAACGCCTACGAGCAGTACTTC. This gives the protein CASSVDRNAYEQYF.

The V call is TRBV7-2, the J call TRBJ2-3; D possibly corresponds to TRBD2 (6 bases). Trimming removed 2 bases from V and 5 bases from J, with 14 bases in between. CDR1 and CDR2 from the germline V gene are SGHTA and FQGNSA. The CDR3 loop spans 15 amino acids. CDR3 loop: CASSLSGPGVDTQYF. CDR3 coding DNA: TGTGCCAGCAGCTTAAGTGGCCCGGGGGTAGATACGCAGTATTTT.

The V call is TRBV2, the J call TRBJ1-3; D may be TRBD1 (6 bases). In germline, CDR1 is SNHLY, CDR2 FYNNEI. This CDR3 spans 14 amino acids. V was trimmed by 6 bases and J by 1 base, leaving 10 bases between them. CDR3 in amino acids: CASRTGLSGNTIYF. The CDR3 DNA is TGTGCCAGCAGGACAGGCCTGTCTGGAAACACCATATATTTT. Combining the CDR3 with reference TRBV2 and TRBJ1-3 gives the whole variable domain EPEVTQTPSHQVTQMGQEVILRCVPISNHLYFYWYRQILGQKVEFLVSFYNNEISEKSEIFDDQFSVERPDGSNFTLKIRSTKLEDSAMYFCASRTGLSGNTIYFGEGSWLTVV.

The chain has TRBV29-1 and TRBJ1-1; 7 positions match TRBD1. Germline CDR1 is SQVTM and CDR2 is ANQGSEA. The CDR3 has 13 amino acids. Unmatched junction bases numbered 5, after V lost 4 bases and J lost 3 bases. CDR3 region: CSVAQGTYTEAFF. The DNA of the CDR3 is TGCAGCGTTGCACAGGGGACTTACACTGAAGCTTTCTTT.